The rows below give T cell receptor beta chains drawn from one sample of a study of cytomegalovirus exposure and HLA in healthy donors. Clones were sequenced by immunoSEQ multiplex PCR, and TCRdb holds only the in-frame ones, with some missing. This sample yields nearly 110,000 clones, of which 82% are seen a single time; under 3.5% belongs to the top ten. The specimen was PBMCs. Receptor source: a man aged 25 to 40 in good health and CMV-seropositive. Both conserved end residues are part of each CDR3. The order of the fields is clone size, J gene, V gene, D gene, CDR3 protein, CDR3 DNA. The D gene is left open where the match is weak. Some rows have no size entry. The others give once, few or many, or a class for an expanded clone.

NA,TRBJ2-5,TRBV5-6,NA,CASSWGGYQETQYF,TGTGCCAGCAGCTGGGGCGGCTACCAAGAGACCCAGTACTTC
few,TRBJ1-1,TRBV28,NA,CASSHKNTEAFF,TGTGCCAGCAGCCACAAGAACACTGAAGCTTTCTTT
NA,TRBJ2-2,TRBV13,NA,CASSFGGRGTGELFF,TGTGCCAGCAGCTTCGGCGGGCGAGGCACCGGGGAGCTGTTTTTT
NA,TRBJ1-4,TRBV28,TRBD1,CASSREPGQTNEKLFF,TGTGCCAGCAGCCGAGAACCGGGACAGACGAATGAAAAACTGTTTTTT
NA,TRBJ2-2,TRBV5-4,TRBD2,CASSFPTSGDPNTGELFF,TGTGCCAGCAGCTTCCCGACTAGCGGAGACCCGAACACCGGGGAGCTGTTTTTT
NA,TRBJ2-1,TRBV12-5,NA,CASGLPISQGPRVF,TGTGCTAGTGGTTTGCCGATCTCCCAGGGCCCACGAGTCTTC
NA,TRBJ1-2,TRBV7-8,NA,CASSLEAGRENGYTF,TGTGCCAGCAGCTTAGAAGCGGGCAGGGAGAATGGCTACACCTTC
NA,TRBJ1-5,TRBV19,TRBD1,CASSVTPGQSSNQPQHF,TGTGCCAGTAGTGTCACTCCGGGACAGAGTAGCAATCAGCCCCAGCATTTT
NA,TRBJ1-2,TRBV27,TRBD1,CASSSPGQGRGYTF,TGTGCCAGCAGTTCCCCGGGACAGGGTCGTGGCTACACCTTC
NA,TRBJ2-2,TRBV5-5,TRBD1,CASSRISGQGAVGELFF,TGTGCCAGCAGCCGAATATCGGGACAGGGGGCTGTCGGGGAGCTGTTTTTT